This passage covers 21 T cell receptor beta chains from one sample sequenced in a study of T-cell reconstitution after alpha-beta-depleted transplantation in children. As it was prepared, the TCRbeta library received unique molecular identifiers. TCRdb reprocessed the PCR reads with MiXCR, giving one entry per CDR3 protein. The data contain a few hundred thousand distinct CDR3 sequences, approximately 10% of them singletons. Sequencing used PBMCs from the stem cell graft donor, obtained from the stem cell graft. The origin of the receptors is a human donor who donated a stem cell graft to a child with acute lymphoblastic leukemia.

The sample holds many counts of this clonotype. The chain combines TRBV7-2 with TRBJ2-7, with D perhaps matching TRBD1 (6 bases). CDR1 is SGHTA, CDR2 FQGNSA, per germline. The length of the CDR3 is 15 residues. V was cut by 5 bases and J by 3 bases, with 17 bases left in between. The CDR3 sequence: CASSLYIQGFYEQYF. The CDR3, as DNA: TGTGCCAGCAGCCTATATATACAGGGTTTCTACGAGCAGTACTTC.

This clonotype was counted between two and nine times. The genes are TRBV5-1 and TRBJ2-3; 7 bases map to TRBD2. The V gene end was trimmed by 2 bases and the J gene end by 2 bases; junction bases not matched to a gene: 5. Germline CDR1 SGHRS, CDR2 YFSETQ. CDR3 length: 15 residues. The CDR3 here is CASSFTGGNTDTQYF. The DNA for the CDR3 is TGCGCCAGCAGCTTCACGGGAGGTAACACAGATACGCAGTATTTT.

This clonotype was seen a few times. The CDR3 spells CASSPATGEGETQYF. DNA of the CDR3: TGTGCCAGCAGCCCAGCGACAGGGGAAGGAGAGACCCAGTACTTC. V gene TRBV7-2 combines with J gene TRBJ2-5; 8 bases are a match to TRBD1. The CDR3 has 15 amino acids. The V gene's germline CDR1 is SGHTA and CDR2 FQGNSA. V was clipped by 5 bases and J by 4 bases; unmatched bases: 9. The full variable domain, with the rest looked up from reference TRBV7-2 and TRBJ2-5, is GAGVSQSPSNKVTEKGKDVELRCDPISGHTALYWYRQSLGQGLEFLIYFQGNSAPDKSGLPSDRFSAERTGGSVSTLTIQRTQQEDSAVYLCASSPATGEGETQYFGPGTRLLVL.

The chain uses TRBV10-3 and TRBJ1-2, with D maybe TRBD1 (5 bases). Deletions cut 7 bases from V and 3 bases from J, with 15 bases between. Germline assignment: CDR1 ENHRY and CDR2 SYGVKD. The CDR3 totals 14 residues. CDR3: CAITDGQGYYGYTF. The CDR3 nucleotides read TGTGCCATCACCGACGGGCAGGGCTACTATGGCTACACCTTC.

This clonotype was seen a handful of times. This chain links TRBV20-1 with TRBJ2-1, with TRBD2 matching 7 bases. CDR3 size: 16 residues. Germline V gene sequence: CDR1 DFQATT, CDR2 SNEGSKA (reference sequence). The V gene end was trimmed by 3 bases and the J gene end by 8 bases; junction bases not matched to a gene: 16. CDR3 sequence reads: CSASPGEVAGFDEQFF. The CDR3 DNA follows: TGCAGTGCTAGCCCTGGAGAGGTAGCGGGTTTCGATGAGCAGTTCTTC.

The V call is TRBV29-1, the J call TRBJ2-7; TRBD1 or TRBD2 may be the D gene (5 bases each). CDR3 length: 13 residues. Per germline, CDR1 SQVTM and CDR2 ANQGSEA. Trimming left V 8 bases short and J 2 bases short, with 16 bases between. CDR3 sequence reads: CSILRGPTYEQYF. The CDR3 region has the DNA TGCAGCATATTGAGGGGACCTACCTACGAGCAGTACTTC.

In this sample, this clonotype turned up a few times. The chain carries TRBV15 and TRBJ2-1, with 8 positions matching TRBD2. Germline V gene data show CDR1 as LNHNV and CDR2 as YYDKDF (reference sequence). The CDR3 spans 14 residues. Trimming took 0 bases from V and 8 from J; bases not matched to a gene: 3. The CDR3 loop reads CATSRDLAGDEQFF. CDR3 nucleotides: TGTGCCACCAGCAGAGACCTAGCGGGCGATGAGCAGTTCTTC.

This clonotype has at least ten counts. This chain links TRBV29-1 with TRBJ2-7; the match to TRBD1 covers 12 bases. The CDR3 length is 13 residues. Germline CDR1 and CDR2: SQVTM and ANQGSEA. V trimming: 4 bases; J trimming: 4 bases; junction bases outside the gene matches: 2. DNA of the CDR3: TGCAGCGTTGTGGGACAGGGGGCTTACGAGCAGTACTTC. Protein product: CSVVGQGAYEQYF.

V and J are TRBV10-3 and TRBJ2-1, with 8 nucleotides matching TRBD2. Germline assignment: CDR1 ENHRY and CDR2 SYGVKD. The CDR3 is 16 residues long. V dropped 0 bases and J dropped 2; count of bases not matched to a gene: 3. The chain's CDR3 is CAISESRTSPYNEQFF. In DNA, the CDR3 is TGTGCCATCAGTGAGTCTAGGACTAGCCCCTACAATGAGCAGTTCTTC.

This clonotype appeared many times. This rearrangement joins TRBV5-1 to TRBJ2-1, with 8 bases aligning to TRBD2. V lost 0 bases, J lost 4 bases, and 9 bases stayed unmatched. Germline CDR1 reads SGHRS; CDR2 reads YFSETQ. The CDR3 extends over 17 amino acids. The CDR3 reads CASSLDQASGWYNEQFF. Here the CDR3 DNA reads TGCGCCAGCAGCTTGGATCAGGCTAGCGGGTGGTACAATGAGCAGTTCTTC. The whole variable domain, remainder taken from reference TRBV5-1 and TRBJ2-1, is KAGVTQTPRYLIKTRGQQVTLSCSPISGHRSVSWYQQTPGQGLQFLFEYFSETQRNKGNFPGRFSGRQFSNSRSEMNVSTLELGDSALYLCASSLDQASGWYNEQFFGPGTRLTVL.

This clonotype was seen only a few times. V and J are TRBV18 and TRBJ2-1; the D gene could be TRBD1 or TRBD2 (8 bases each). CDR1 is KGHSH, CDR2 LQKENI, per germline. This CDR3 contains 14 residues. Between the trimmed V and J ends, which lost 0 bases and 14 bases, there was a span of 17 bases. The CDR3 loop reads CASSPPQGAGGEFF. For the CDR3, the DNA is TGTGCCAGCTCACCACCTCAGGGGGCGGGAGGAGAGTTCTTC.

This clonotype was counted a few times. The gene calls are TRBV7-8 and TRBJ2-7, with TRBD2 matching over 8 bases. The germline V gene encodes CDR1 SGHVS and CDR2 FQNEAQ. The J segment lost 4 bases and the V segment lost 5 bases, leaving 7 bases of the junction unmatched. The CDR3 runs 14 residues. The CDR3 DNA follows: TGTGCCAGCAGCACAGGACTAGCAGCTTACGAGCAGTACTTC. It codes for CASSTGLAAYEQYF.

The gene calls are TRBV7-3 and TRBJ2-1; D uncertain. The germline V and J ends were trimmed by 5 bases and 2 bases, with 7 bases remaining between them. Germline V gene data show CDR1 as SGHTA and CDR2 as FQGTGA. There are 13 residues in the CDR3. DNA for the CDR3: TGTGCCAGCAGCCCAACCGCCTACAATGAGCAGTTCTTC. Translating gives CASSPTAYNEQFF.

V usage is TRBV2 and J usage is TRBJ2-7; perhaps TRBD2 as D (5 bases). CDR3 length: 13 amino acids. Germline V gene sequence: CDR1 SNHLY, CDR2 FYNNEI. V lost 4 bases to trimming and J lost 6 bases, with 13 bases between them. This CDR3 reads CASSAGLPIEQYF. CDR3 nucleotide sequence: TGTGCCAGCAGTGCTGGACTGCCAATCGAGCAGTACTTC.

This clonotype was recorded at least ten times. This chain connects TRBV7-3 to TRBJ2-1, with TRBD2 matching 7 bases. Trimming at V came to 2 bases and at J to 8 bases, leaving 12 bases not matched to a gene. The CDR3 has 16 residues. Looked up from germline, CDR1 is SGHTA and CDR2 is FQGTGA. The CDR3 spells CASSLLGGSLPHEQFF. For the CDR3, the DNA is TGTGCCAGCAGCTTACTCGGCGGGAGCCTCCCGCATGAGCAGTTCTTC.

This clonotype was seen only a few times. V usage is TRBV15 and J usage is TRBJ2-1, with TRBD2 matching 13 bases. This CDR3 contains 16 residues. The ends lost 3 bases at V and 7 bases at J; junction bases unmatched: 6. Per germline, CDR1 LNHNV and CDR2 YYDKDF (reference sequence). CDR3 in amino acids: CATSRYGTSGTNEQFF. In DNA, the CDR3 is TGTGCCACCAGCAGGTACGGGACTAGCGGGACTAATGAGCAGTTCTTC.

This chain uses TRBV10-3 with TRBJ2-5, with TRBD2 matching over 7 bases. The V segment lost 3 bases and the J segment 14 bases; nucleotides outside the gene matches: 15. This CDR3 has 14 amino acids. CDR1 is ENHRY and CDR2 is SYGVKD in the germline V gene. In DNA, the CDR3 is TGTGCCATCAGTGACAGTACTGGACTAGGGGTTACTTACTTC. It is translated as CAISDSTGLGVTYF.

This chain uses TRBV20-1 with TRBJ2-7, with 8 bases aligning to TRBD2. The CDR3 consists of 14 residues. Per the germline V gene, CDR1 is DFQATT and CDR2 is SNEGSKA (reference sequence). V shed 3 bases and J 2 bases; nucleotides not matched to a gene: 6. The CDR3 region has the DNA TGCAGTGCTAGTTTAGGACTAGCCACCTACGAGCAGTACTTC. It translates to CSASLGLATYEQYF.

This clonotype turned up a few times. The chain recombines TRBV27 with TRBJ2-5; D unclear. V was clipped by 11 bases and J by 6 bases, with 19 bases between them. Germline V gene data show CDR1 as MNHEY and CDR2 as SMNVEV (reference sequence). The CDR3 length is 13 residues. The CDR3 is CAAGGDPMKTQYF. The CDR3 DNA reads TGTGCCGCAGGCGGAGACCCAATGAAGACCCAGTACTTC.

The chain carries TRBV25-1 and TRBJ2-7; tentative D call: TRBD2 (5 bases). Trimming cost V 3 bases and J 0 bases, with 12 bases left between them. The length of the CDR3 is 15 residues. Germline CDR1 reads MGHDK; CDR2 reads SYGVNS. The CDR3 sequence is CASSEVAKSSYEQYF. The CDR3 DNA reads TGTGCCAGCAGTGAGGTAGCGAAGAGCTCCTACGAGCAGTACTTC.

This clonotype was seen only a few times. CDR3 sequence reads: CATGLRAQGGDTGELFF. Here the CDR3 DNA reads TGTGCCACCGGGCTGAGGGCGCAGGGGGGGGACACCGGGGAGCTGTTTTTT. The V and J genes are TRBV10-3 and TRBJ2-2; D possibly matches TRBD1 or TRBD2 (7 bases each). V was trimmed by 10 bases and J by 3 bases, leaving 24 bases between them. This CDR3 has 17 amino acids. Germline assignment: CDR1 ENHRY and CDR2 SYGVKD.